A selection of T cell receptor beta chains follows, all from one sample in a study of cytomegalovirus exposure and HLA in healthy donors. Measured with immunoSEQ multiplex PCR; TCRdb has only the in-frame clones, and not every one. The data show around 180,000 clones, approximately 85% seen once. Sequencing input: PBMCs. These receptors all stem from a man aged 18-30 years in good health and CMV-seronegative. The CDR3 runs from the conserved cysteine through the conserved F or W. The D gene is left open where the match is weak. Size is stated for part of the rows, as once, few or many counts, or as a class when the clone is expanded.

TRBV28	NA	NA	TRBJ2-2	TGTGCCAGCAGTTTATTTGCAGACTCCGGGGAGCTGTTTTTT	CASSLFADSGELFF
TRBV4-3	NA	NA	TRBJ1-2	TGCGCCAGCAGCCAAGGACAACCTCTGGACTATGGCTACACCTTC	CASSQGQPLDYGYTF
TRBV2	NA	once	TRBJ2-1	TGTGCCAGCAGCTCCGTTCGCTCTACCAATGAGCAGTTCTTC	CASSSVRSTNEQFF
TRBV12-2	NA	NA	TRBJ2-1	TGTGCAAGTCGCTTATTCCGGCGGGAGGGGTTAAATGAGCAGTTCTTC	CASRLFRREGLNEQFF
TRBV7-9	TRBD2	NA	TRBJ2-3	TGTTCCAGCAGCTTTCTAGCGGGGGGGCGAGGAACAGATACGCAGTATTTT	CSSSFLAGGRGTDTQYF
TRBV29-1	NA	NA	TRBJ1-2	TGCAGCGTTGAGGACACGATTAACTATGGCTACACCTTC	CSVEDTINYGYTF
TRBV7-2	NA	NA	TRBJ1-3	TGTGCCAGCAGCCCGAGCCGGACTTACGGAAACACCATATATTTT	CASSPSRTYGNTIYF
TRBV2	TRBD2	NA	TRBJ2-5	TGTGCCAGCAGCCCCCAGCCGGGACTAGCGGGGGCCCTGGGAAAGACCCAGTACTTC	CASSPQPGLAGALGKTQYF
TRBV19	NA	NA	TRBJ1-6	TGTGCCAGTAGAGCGGGAAATTCACCCCTCCACTTT	CASRAGNSPLHF
TRBV7-2	NA	NA	TRBJ2-6	TGTGCCACCCCCCCGGGGACTGGGGCCAACGTCCTGACTTTC	CATPPGTGANVLTF
TRBV7-8	NA	NA	TRBJ1-5	TGTGCCAGCAGCTTAGCAGCCGACTCCAATCAGCCCCAGCATTTT	CASSLAADSNQPQHF
TRBV18	NA	NA	TRBJ1-1	TGTGCCAGCTCACCACCGTTAGGGGAGGGCACTGAAGCTTTCTTT	CASSPPLGEGTEAFF
TRBV2	NA	NA	TRBJ2-4	TGTGCCAGCAGTGATGGGGAGCTAATAGCCAAAAACATTCAGTACTTC	CASSDGELIAKNIQYF
TRBV18	TRBD2	NA	TRBJ2-7	TGTGCCAGCTCACCACAGCGGGGGGCCTACGAGCAGTACTTC	CASSPQRGAYEQYF
TRBV4-2	NA	NA	TRBJ1-5	TGTGCCAGCAGCCTCGGGAGAGGGACTTGGGAGCCCCAGCATTTT	CASSLGRGTWEPQHF
TRBV19	TRBD1	few	TRBJ1-3	TGTGCCAGTAGTGCGTACAGGGGAAGCTCTGGAAACACCATATATTTT	CASSAYRGSSGNTIYF
TRBV28	TRBD1	NA	TRBJ2-1	TGTGCCAGCAGACGGCAGGGGGCGCTTGTCCAGGGTGAGCAGTTCTTC	CASRRQGALVQGEQFF
TRBV27	TRBD1	NA	TRBJ1-1	TGTGCCAGCAGTACAGGGGGCTGGTCTGAAGCCTTCTTT	CASSTGGWSEAFF
TRBV9	TRBD2	few	TRBJ2-7	TGTGCCAGCAGCGTAGCCGGGGGGGACTACGAGCAGTACTTC	CASSVAGGDYEQYF
TRBV4-1	NA	NA	TRBJ1-4	TGCGCCAGCAGCCAACTAGGGGTGTCGAGTGAAAAACTGTTTTTT	CASSQLGVSSEKLFF
TRBV5-4	TRBD2	few	TRBJ2-1	TGTGCCAGCACTCCAAATCGTATGGGGAGGGCCCGTAATGAGCAGTTCTTC	CASTPNRMGRARNEQFF
TRBV5-5	NA	NA	TRBJ2-1	TGTGCCAGCAGCACACAGGGCCCCAATGAGCAGTTCTTC	CASSTQGPNEQFF
TRBV7-8	TRBD1	NA	TRBJ2-6	TGTGCCAGCAGCGCGCGACAGGGTACTGGGGCCAACGTCCTGACTTTC	CASSARQGTGANVLTF
TRBV4-3	NA	few	TRBJ1-2	TGCGCCAGCAGCCAAGATCAAGGACACTCCTATGGCTACACCTTC	CASSQDQGHSYGYTF
TRBV30	NA	NA	TRBJ2-3	TGTGCCTGGGACGGGCGGAGGGGCACAGATACGCAGTATTTT	CAWDGRRGTDTQYF
TRBV6-5	NA	NA	TRBJ2-3	TGTGCCAGCACGGACAGTAGCACAGATACGCAGTATTTT	CASTDSSTDTQYF
TRBV11-2	TRBD1	NA	TRBJ2-1	TGTGCCAGCAGCTTGGACAGGGGGCAACATGAGCAGTTCTTC	CASSLDRGQHEQFF
TRBV10-3	NA	few	TRBJ2-5	TGTGCCATCAGTGACCTGGAACTACAAGAGACCCAGTACTTC	CAISDLELQETQYF
TRBV5-1	NA	NA	TRBJ1-2	TGCGCCAGCAGCTTGGGGCAGGGGCATGGCTACACCTTC	CASSLGQGHGYTF
TRBV27	TRBD2	NA	TRBJ2-5	TGTGCCAGCAGTCCCACCCTTCCGAATAGCGGGAGCCAGGAGACCCAGTACTTC	CASSPTLPNSGSQETQYF
TRBV7-8	TRBD2	NA	TRBJ2-1	TGTGCCAGCAGCTTAGGGAGCGGGGGGCAGGATCGTGGTGAGCAGTTCTTC	CASSLGSGGQDRGEQFF
TRBV27	TRBD1	NA	TRBJ2-1	TGTGCCAGCAACCGACAGGGGTTCGACAATGAGCAGTTCTTC	CASNRQGFDNEQFF
TRBV5-4	NA	few	TRBJ2-5	TGTGCCAGCAGCCCTAGGGGGGGGCGGGTGACCCAGTACTTC	CASSPRGGRVTQYF
TRBV9	NA	NA	TRBJ1-1	TGTGCCAGCAGCACTTATCAGAACACTGAAGCTTTCTTT	CASSTYQNTEAFF
TRBV9	NA	few	TRBJ2-7	TGTGCCAGCAGCGTACGGGCGGGTAGCTACGAGCAGTACTTC	CASSVRAGSYEQYF
TRBV7-9	TRBD1	once	TRBJ1-6	TGTGCCAGCAGCGGGTCGGACAGGGCCTATAATTCACCCCTCCACTTT	CASSGSDRAYNSPLHF
TRBV4-3	NA	NA	TRBJ1-2	TGCGCCAGCAGCCAAGTGGCACAGAGCTATGGCTACACCTTC	CASSQVAQSYGYTF
TRBV5-1	NA	NA	TRBJ2-1	TGCGCCAGCTCCCCCGGGAGCGGGCTGGACAATGAGCAGTTCTTC	CASSPGSGLDNEQFF
TRBV6-5	TRBD2	NA	TRBJ2-7	TGTGCCAGCCGACCCGCGGGAGGGTGGGGGGAGCAGTACTTC	CASRPAGGWGEQYF
TRBV4-1	TRBD1	NA	TRBJ1-5	TGCGCCAGCAGCCAAGACATGAGGGACAGGGCCCGCAATCAGCCCCAGCATTTT	CASSQDMRDRARNQPQHF
TRBV12-1	NA	NA	TRBJ1-4	TGTGCCAGCAGCTCCCCCGGGGAAGCGGATGAAAAACTGTTTTTT	CASSSPGEADEKLFF
TRBV5-6	NA	NA	TRBJ2-7	TGTGCCAGCAGCTTTCGAGTGCTACCCTACGAGCAGTACTTC	CASSFRVLPYEQYF
TRBV30	NA	NA	TRBJ1-1	TGTGCCTGGAGGGGGCCTGGTATTGAAGCTTTCTTT	CAWRGPGIEAFF
TRBV7-9	NA	NA	TRBJ1-2	TGTGCCAGCAGCCCAGGGGATAACTATGGCTACACCTTC	CASSPGDNYGYTF
TRBV27	TRBD2	NA	TRBJ2-1	TGTGCCAGCAGGACTAGCGGGAACAATGAGCAGTTCTTC	CASRTSGNNEQFF
TRBV15	NA	NA	TRBJ1-2	TGTGCCACCAGCCGTACAGGGTTTCACTATGGCTACACCTTC	CATSRTGFHYGYTF
TRBV5-4	TRBD1	NA	TRBJ2-2	TGTGCCAGCAGCTTGGGGCCTTGGGACAGCCCCACCGGGGAGCTGTTTTTT	CASSLGPWDSPTGELFF
TRBV7-2	TRBD2	once	TRBJ2-7	TGTGCCAGCAGCGCTCTAGCGGGAGTCTACGAGCAGTACTTC	CASSALAGVYEQYF
TRBV11-3	TRBD1	once	TRBJ2-3	TGTGCCAGCAGCACACGGACAGGGTCAGGGTCAGATACGCAGTATTTT	CASSTRTGSGSDTQYF
TRBV29-1	NA	NA	TRBJ2-1	TGCAGCGTTGAAGGGGGGCGGGGGTTGGAGTTCTTC	CSVEGGRGLEFF
TRBV4-2	TRBD1	few	TRBJ2-7	TGTGCCAGCAGCCAAGAAGAGACAGGGGGCCACGAGCAGTACTTC	CASSQEETGGHEQYF
TRBV6-1	TRBD2	NA	TRBJ2-1	TGTGCCAGCAGTGCTAATAGCGGGGCCTCTCCCATCAATGAGCAGTTCTTC	CASSANSGASPINEQFF
TRBV4-3	TRBD1	NA	TRBJ1-1	TGCGCCAGCAGCCAAGATGGACAGGGGAACACTGAAGCTTTCTTT	CASSQDGQGNTEAFF
TRBV5-6	NA	NA	TRBJ1-1	TGTGCCAGCAGGGTTACCCGCAGGGAAATCACTGAAGCTTTCTTT	CASRVTRREITEAFF
TRBV4-3	NA	once	TRBJ2-5	TGCGCCAGCAGCCAAGTAAGGGGCGAACCGGAGACCCAGTACTTC	CASSQVRGEPETQYF
TRBV7-9	NA	NA	TRBJ2-6	TGTGCCAGCAGCTATAGGAGGGTTCCTGGGGCCAACGTCCTGACTTTC	CASSYRRVPGANVLTF
TRBV5-1	TRBD2	NA	TRBJ2-3	TGCGCCAGCAGCTTGACTAGCGGGGGGGGAGATACGCAGTATTTT	CASSLTSGGGDTQYF
TRBV30	TRBD1	NA	TRBJ2-7	TGTGCCTGGAGTGAGGACAGGCCTTACGAGCAGTACTTC	CAWSEDRPYEQYF